This TCR beta chain was found in a study of T cell responses to AZD1222 COVID-19 vaccine. Study conclusions and caveats: Only a handful of AZD1222 recipients were seropositive at baseline. Among the donors, most were white British and more were female, and clonal diversity was possibly underestimated. Two AZD1222 doses significantly raised spike-specific TCR breadth and depth over controls.

In the case of this clone: Its antigen is unknown.

Second-dose schedules of about 4 or about 12 weeks were combined. Generated by immunoSEQ multiplex PCR, the TCRdb table keeps only in-frame clones and is missing some. The table records around 96,000 clones, about 93% of them present only once. This CDR3 is built from 14 residues. CDR1 is SGHNT, CDR2 YENEEA, per germline. Trimming took 0 bases from V and 2 from J, leaving 8 bases between them. This clonotype was sampled from an adult who received the AZD1222 COVID-19 vaccine. This chain uses TRBV11-3 with TRBJ2-7, with D uncertain. The material sequenced was peripheral blood, taken 28 days after the second AZD1222 dose. The CDR3 reads CASSLDPSTYEQYF. CDR3 nucleotide sequence: TGTGCCAGCAGCTTAGATCCGAGTACCTACGAGCAGTACTTC.